Each of the 15 T cell receptor beta chains below was sequenced from the same sample in a study of T cell repertoires in cytomegalovirus infection. One entry per CDR3 protein, called by TCRdb with MiXCR from the reads. The sample has just over 450,000 distinct CDR3 sequences, roughly 42% seen once; the top ten hold around 45%. No antigen has been identified for these receptors. The sequencing used cultured PBMCs, collected from culture after CMV antigen stimulation. The receptor source for this set is a human donor in good health (CMV status not recorded). Some clones in this sample may be carry-over from other donors' samples.

The chain carries TRBV25-1 and TRBJ2-1; D gene uncertain. Germline CDR1 reads MGHDK; CDR2 reads SYGVNS. CDR3 length equals 15 residues. Trimming left V 3 bases short and J 0 bases short, with 9 bases between. CDR3 amino acids: CASSDVQGSYNEQFF. CDR3 in DNA: TGTGCCAGCAGTGACGTCCAAGGCTCCTACAATGAGCAGTTCTTC.

V and J are TRBV6-2 or TRBV6-3 and TRBJ1-1, with 7 bases aligning to TRBD1. This CDR3 spans 16 amino acids. After removal of 6 bases from V and 0 bases from J, the junction contained 10 bases not matched to a gene. Germline V lookup: CDR1 MNHEY, CDR2 SVGEGT. The CDR3 protein is CASRPGTADLNTEAFF. For the CDR3, the DNA is TGTGCCAGCAGGCCCGGGACAGCAGATTTGAACACTGAAGCTTTCTTT.

The chain is built from TRBV7-2 and TRBJ2-1, with TRBD2 matching over 9 bases. V was pared by 6 bases and J by 8 bases, with 5 bases of the junction left unmatched. CDR1 and CDR2 (germline): SGHTA, FQGNSA. The length of the CDR3 is 13 residues. The CDR3 spells CASRVAGVHEQFF. The CDR3 DNA sequence: TGTGCCAGCAGGGTAGCGGGAGTACATGAGCAGTTCTTC.

This chain uses TRBV6-2 or TRBV6-3 with TRBJ1-2; D gene unclear. In germline, CDR1 is MNHEY, CDR2 SVGEGT. CDR3 size: 13 residues. V shed 0 bases and J shed 4 bases, with 6 bases lying between them. CDR3: CASSYSAGYGYTF. The CDR3 DNA is TGTGCCAGCAGTTACTCGGCCGGCTATGGCTACACCTTC.

The V and J genes are TRBV7-2 and TRBJ2-1; 8 nucleotides line up with TRBD2. Trimming at V came to 2 bases and at J to 6 bases, leaving 9 bases not matched to a gene. The germline CDR1 and CDR2 sequences are SGHTA and FQGNSA. This CDR3 is built from 16 residues. CDR3 nucleotides: TGTGCCAGCAGCTTAAGGGGGGGGACTAGGGGCAATGAGCAGTTCTTC. Translating gives CASSLRGGTRGNEQFF.

This sequence joins TRBV6-2 or TRBV6-3 and TRBJ2-1; 9 bases line up with TRBD2. Germline V gives CDR1 MNHEY, CDR2 SVGEGT. Trimming took 2 bases from V and 6 from J; bases not matched to a gene: 8. The CDR3 consists of 16 residues. CDR3 region: CASSYGRTSVINEQFF. The CDR3 nucleotides read TGTGCCAGCAGTTACGGGCGGACTAGCGTTATCAATGAGCAGTTCTTC.

This clonotype was seen at least ten times. The V and J genes are TRBV7-2 and TRBJ1-5; D ambiguous. The germline V gene encodes CDR1 SGHTA and CDR2 FQGNSA. The CDR3 is 15 residues long. V was trimmed by 5 bases and J by 3 bases, leaving 14 bases between them. The CDR3 DNA reads TGTGCCAGCAGCCCGGACGGATCATTCAATCAGCCCCAGCATTTT. Translation: CASSPDGSFNQPQHF.

The chain carries TRBV28 and TRBJ1-5; 12 nucleotides align to TRBD1. The V gene's germline CDR1 is MDHEN and CDR2 SYDVKM. V was pared by 5 bases and J by 5 bases, with 4 bases of the junction left unmatched. The CDR3 totals 15 residues. The CDR3 sequence is CASSGGQGADQPQHF. The CDR3 DNA reads as TGTGCCAGCAGTGGGGGACAGGGGGCCGATCAGCCCCAGCATTTT.

The J gene is TRBJ2-1, the V gene TRBV6-2 or TRBV6-3; a possible D gene is TRBD2 (5 bases). The CDR3 has 17 residues. Trimming pared 2 bases from V and 0 bases from J, leaving 14 bases between. Germline CDR1 is MNHEY and CDR2 is SVGEGT. CDR3 sequence (DNA): TGTGCCAGCAGTTACCAGGTTAGCGTAAACTCCTACAATGAGCAGTTCTTC. Amino acid sequence: CASSYQVSVNSYNEQFF.

The CDR3 DNA reads TGTGCCAGCAGCTTATTTCGGACTAGCGGGGGGGATGAGCAGTTCTTC. This encodes CASSLFRTSGGDEQFF. The chain couples TRBV11-2 to TRBJ2-1; 15 nucleotides agree with TRBD2. Unmatched junction bases numbered 4, after V lost 2 bases and J lost 8 bases. Looked up from germline, CDR1 is SGHAT and CDR2 is FQNNGV. The CDR3 extends over 16 amino acids.

This clonotype occurred many times. The chain combines TRBV7-6 with TRBJ1-1; possible D gene TRBD1, 5 bases. Trimming shortened V by 4 bases and J by 0 bases, and 24 bases separated the two germline ends. The CDR3 has 19 residues. Per the germline V gene, CDR1 is SGHVS and CDR2 is FNYEAQ. In nucleotides, the CDR3 is TGTGCCAGCAGCTCCGAGATTATTTCCGGGACGGTCGTGAACACTGAAGCTTTCTTT. The encoded protein is CASSSEIISGTVVNTEAFF.

The chain employs TRBV6-2 or TRBV6-3 and TRBJ2-7; 9 bases match TRBD1. Germline lookup yields CDR1 MNHEY and CDR2 SVGEGT. V was pared by 6 bases and J by 0 bases, with 0 bases of the junction left unmatched. The CDR3 sequence is 13 residues long. The CDR3 is CASRGQGSYEQYF. The CDR3 DNA follows: TGTGCCAGCAGGGGACAGGGCTCCTACGAGCAGTACTTC.

This clonotype showed up just a few times. The chain joins TRBV7-2 to TRBJ2-3; 14 positions match TRBD2. The J segment lost 5 bases and the V segment lost 1 base, leaving 8 bases of the junction unmatched. CDR1 and CDR2 from the germline V gene are SGHTA and FQGNSA. CDR3 size: 18 residues. The CDR3 bases are TGTGCCAGCAGCTTAGTTCCGGGACTAGCGGGAGTTTTAGATACGCAGTATTTT. As protein: CASSLVPGLAGVLDTQYF.

The rearrangement uses TRBV4-3 and TRBJ2-1; possibly TRBD2 for D (6 bases). Trimming stripped 0 bases from V and 1 base from J, with 10 bases between. Germline CDR1 and CDR2: LGHNA and YSLEER. The CDR3 spans 16 residues. The CDR3 sequence: CASSQERLGSYNEQFF. As DNA, the CDR3 is TGCGCCAGCAGCCAAGAGAGACTAGGATCCTACAATGAGCAGTTCTTC.

A few counts support this clonotype. The genes are TRBV6-1 and TRBJ1-6, with no clear D. The CDR3 extends over 16 amino acids. Per the germline V gene, CDR1 is MNHNS and CDR2 is SASEGT. V was clipped by 2 bases and J by 4 bases, with 12 bases between them. CDR3 in DNA: TGTGCCAGCAGTGAACGCTGGACCGATTATAATTCACCCCTCCACTTT. Its protein is CASSERWTDYNSPLHF.